The 22 T cell receptor beta chains below were found in one sample sequenced in a study of blood T cell repertoires in COVID-19. Sequencing used immunoSEQ multiplex PCR; TCRdb keeps in-frame clones, though not all of them. The data show 200,000 or so clones, with about 90% seen just once and more than 0.7% held by the top ten. Sequencing input: peripheral blood. The origin of the receptors is a man between 60 and 75 years old with COVID-19, enrolled during active disease.

This sequence joins TRBV3-1 (or the pseudogene TRBV3-2) and TRBJ1-1; tentative D call: TRBD1 (5 bases). The V end was cut by 0 bases, the J end by 6 bases, with 14 bases between. The CDR3 sequence is 15 residues long. CDR1 LGHDT and CDR2 YNNKEL come from the germline V gene (reference sequence). The CDR3 loop is CASSQDGGAFSEAFF. CDR3 in DNA: TGTGCCAGCAGCCAAGATGGAGGGGCGTTTTCTGAAGCTTTCTTT.

The rearrangement links TRBV24-1 to TRBJ2-2; D remains ambiguous. Germline V lookup: CDR1 KGHDR, CDR2 SFDVKD. Trimming pared 5 bases from V and 6 bases from J, leaving 15 bases between. There are 15 residues in the CDR3. CDR3 sequence: CATSADGRMSGELFF. DNA for the CDR3: TGTGCCACCAGTGCAGACGGCAGGATGTCCGGGGAGCTGTTTTTT.

The CDR3 DNA reads TGTGCCAGCAGTCCGCGACAGGGTTATGGCTACACCTTC. It yields the protein CASSPRQGYGYTF. This chain joins TRBV28 and TRBJ1-2; TRBD1 agrees at 7 bases. V lost 5 bases to trimming and J lost 5 bases; unmatched junction nucleotides: 5. From germline, CDR1 is MDHEN and CDR2 SYDVKM. CDR3 length equals 13 residues.

This sequence joins TRBV6-1 and TRBJ2-2; D is unclear. This CDR3 contains 16 residues. V dropped 4 bases and J dropped 4 bases, with 16 bases sitting between them. Germline CDR1 MNHNS, CDR2 SASEGT. The CDR3 nucleotides read TGTGCCAGCAGTGTAAACTTACAGTTAGTCACCGGGGAGCTGTTTTTT. It encodes CASSVNLQLVTGELFF.

The genes are TRBV12-2 and TRBJ2-7; TRBD2, the D gene given by the table, was not confirmed from the DNA. TRBV12-2 is listed as a pseudogene. The CDR3 runs to 21 residues. CDR3 residues: CASRPPPQGPSWTSGSPEQYF. CDR3 bases: TGTGCAAGTCGCCCACCCCCCCAGGGGCCCTCCTGGACTAGCGGGAGCCCCGAGCAGTACTTC.

As DNA, the CDR3 is TGCAGCGTGGGGCCCCGACTACAGGGGAAAAACACTGAAGCTTTCTTT. Protein product: CSVGPRLQGKNTEAFF. This chain links TRBV29-1 with TRBJ1-1, with 7 positions matching TRBD1. Germline loops: CDR1 SQVTM, CDR2 ANQGSEA. V dropped 6 bases and J dropped 2; count of bases not matched to a gene: 15. The CDR3 contains 16 residues.

In this sample, this clone turned up once. CDR3 region: CASSVSGNGNSPLHF. The CDR3 DNA reads TGTGCCAGCAGCGTATCAGGAAACGGTAATTCACCCCTCCACTTT. The chain combines TRBV9 with TRBJ1-6; D call uncertain. Germline loops: CDR1 SGDLS, CDR2 YYNGEE. This CDR3 is built from 15 residues. V lost 1 base and J 6 bases, leaving 11 bases between the germline ends.

This clone came up a few times. The genes are TRBV3-1 (or the pseudogene TRBV3-2) and TRBJ1-1; 7 bases are a match to TRBD1. CDR1 is LGHDT, CDR2 YNNKEL, per germline (reference sequence). The V segment lost 0 bases and the J segment 2 bases; nucleotides outside the gene matches: 6. This CDR3 has 16 amino acids. CDR3: CASSQERGRLNTEAFF. CDR3 nucleotides: TGTGCCAGCAGCCAAGAGAGGGGGCGCCTTAACACTGAAGCTTTCTTT.

This chain uses TRBV5-1 with TRBJ2-1; maybe TRBD1 (6 bases). CDR1 is SGHRS and CDR2 is YFSETQ in the germline V gene. The V end was cut by 2 bases, the J end by 0 bases, with 15 bases between. The CDR3 runs to 17 residues. The CDR3 nucleotides read TGCGCCAGCAGCTTCAGGACAGTGCGATCCTCCTACAATGAGCAGTTCTTC. Protein: CASSFRTVRSSYNEQFF.

This sequence joins TRBV24-1 and TRBJ2-1; weak D call: TRBD2 (5 bases). CDR1 and CDR2 (germline): KGHDR, SFDVKD. The CDR3 contains 13 residues. Trimming took 5 bases from V and 2 from J, leaving 6 bases between them. The CDR3 here is CATSAGTYNEQFF. CDR3 nucleotides: TGTGCCACCAGTGCGGGAACCTACAATGAGCAGTTCTTC.

This chain links TRBV6-2 or TRBV6-3 with TRBJ2-2; TRBD2 matches at 9 bases. The CDR3 sequence is 18 residues long. CDR1 and CDR2 (germline): MNHEY, SVGEGT. J lost 5 bases, V lost 7 bases, and 17 bases had no gene match. The CDR3 sequence: CASTPRVLAGLGTGELFF. In nucleotides, the CDR3 is TGTGCCAGCACCCCCCGGGTACTAGCGGGTTTAGGAACCGGGGAGCTGTTTTTT.

The rearrangement uses TRBV29-1 and TRBJ2-7, with D hard to call. This CDR3 has 12 amino acids. Trimming stripped 1 base from V and 0 bases from J, with 4 bases between. CDR1 and CDR2 from the germline V gene are SQVTM and ANQGSEA. CDR3 in amino acids: CSVEGHSYEQYF. Written as DNA, the CDR3 is TGCAGCGTTGAAGGACACTCCTACGAGCAGTACTTC.

The genes are TRBV5-4 and TRBJ2-7; 8 nucleotides line up with TRBD2. Germline CDR1 reads SGHNT; CDR2 reads YYREEE (reference sequence). CDR3 length: 16 amino acids. V shed 2 bases and J 2 bases; nucleotides not matched to a gene: 9. CDR3 sequence: CASSFGASGSTYEQYF. The CDR3 DNA sequence: TGTGCCAGCAGCTTTGGGGCTAGCGGGTCGACCTACGAGCAGTACTTC. Looking up the rest from reference TRBV5-4 and TRBJ2-7 gives the full variable domain: ETGVTQSPTHLIKTRGQQVTLRCSSQSGHNTVSWYQQALGQGPQFIFQYYREEENGRGNFPPRFSGLQFPNYSSELNVNALELDDSALYLCASSFGASGSTYEQYFGPGTRLTVT.

This clone was seen a handful of times. The identical CDR3 is also encoded by other nucleotide sequences in the sample. The V gene is TRBV3-1 (or the pseudogene TRBV3-2), the J gene TRBJ1-1; D may be TRBD1 (5 bases). This CDR3 has 11 residues. Germline-derived CDR1 and CDR2 are LGHDT and YNNKEL (reference sequence). V dropped 6 bases and J dropped 4 bases, with 6 bases sitting between them. The CDR3 coding sequence is TGTGCCAGCAGGGGGGGCACTGAAGCTTTCTTT. Protein sequence: CASRGGTEAFF.

The chain is built from TRBV3-1 (or the pseudogene TRBV3-2) and TRBJ2-7; 9 bases are a match to TRBD1. CDR1 LGHDT and CDR2 YNNKEL come from the germline V gene (reference sequence). This CDR3 region has 15 residues. The ends lost 2 bases at V and 7 bases at J; junction bases unmatched: 9. Written as DNA, the CDR3 is TGTGCCAGCAGCCAACAGGACAGGGGAGGAAAAGAGCAGTACTTC. Translated: CASSQQDRGGKEQYF.

The V gene is TRBV9, the J gene TRBJ2-3; TRBD2 matches 14 bases. J lost 6 bases, V lost 3 bases, and 3 bases had no gene match. The CDR3 sequence is 15 residues long. Germline assignment: CDR1 SGDLS and CDR2 YYNGEE. The CDR3 bases are TGTGCCAGCAGCGCCCGACTAGCGGGGGGGGATACGCAGTATTTT. It is translated as CASSARLAGGDTQYF.

The chain uses TRBV9 and TRBJ1-1, with D uncertain. CDR3 length: 15 amino acids. V dropped 3 bases and J dropped 8 bases, with 20 bases sitting between them. In germline, CDR1 is SGDLS, CDR2 YYNGEE. CDR3 in amino acids: CASSARGVLSTEAFF. CDR3 bases: TGTGCCAGCAGCGCCCGGGGTGTACTTAGTACAGAAGCTTTCTTT.

The chain is built from TRBV10-1 and TRBJ2-5, with 11 bases lining up with TRBD2. V lost 4 bases and J lost 2; bases outside the gene matches: 6. The germline V gene has CDR1 WNHNN and CDR2 SYGVQD (reference sequence). The CDR3 length is 16 residues. CDR3 bases: TGCGCCAGCAGTGCCGGCGCTAGCGGGGGGCAAGAGACCCAGTACTTC. Its protein product is CASSAGASGGQETQYF.

About this clone itself: An end of the junction does not agree with germline; a read error may underlie this. The J gene is TRBJ2-1, the V gene TRBV7-3; D might be TRBD1 (5 bases). CDR3 length: 15 residues. Germline assignment: CDR1 SGHTA and CDR2 FQGTGA. CDR3 region: CASSLTVGPYNEQFF. The CDR3 coding sequence is TGTGCCAGCAGCTTAACGGTGGGGCCCTATAATGAGCAGTTCTTC.

This sequence joins TRBV18 and TRBJ1-2; D possibly corresponds to TRBD1 (5 bases). Between the trimmed V and J ends, which lost 3 bases and 2 bases, there was a span of 10 bases. This CDR3 is 14 amino acids long. CDR1 and CDR2 from the germline V gene are KGHSH and LQKENI. The CDR3 sequence: CASSPLGQNYGYTF. The CDR3 DNA reads TGTGCCAGCTCACCTCTGGGGCAGAACTATGGCTACACCTTC.

The J gene is TRBJ2-3, the V gene TRBV5-4, with D maybe TRBD2 (5 bases). Germline CDR1 SGHNT, CDR2 YYREEE (reference sequence). The CDR3 has 15 amino acids. V was clipped by 6 bases and J by 5 bases, with 19 bases between them. The CDR3 loop reads CASTSGTRGQDTQYF. The CDR3 DNA follows: TGTGCCAGCACCTCGGGTACTAGAGGGCAAGATACGCAGTATTTT. The entire variable domain, with the rest obtained from reference TRBV5-4 and TRBJ2-3, is as follows: ETGVTQSPTHLIKTRGQQVTLRCSSQSGHNTVSWYQQALGQGPQFIFQYYREEENGRGNFPPRFSGLQFPNYSSELNVNALELDDSALYLCASTSGTRGQDTQYFGPGTRLTVL.

The rearrangement joins TRBV4-2 to TRBJ1-1; 7 bases match TRBD1. Unmatched junction bases numbered 5, after V lost 4 bases and J lost 0 bases. The CDR3 is 15 residues long. CDR1 LGHNA and CDR2 YNFKEQ come from the germline V gene. The CDR3 nucleotides are TGTGCCAGCAGCCGGTCGACAGGGATGAACACTGAAGCTTTCTTT. It specifies CASSRSTGMNTEAFF.